This T cell receptor beta chain was identified in a study of blood T cell repertoires in COVID-19. Germline V gene sequence: CDR1 SEHNR, CDR2 FQNEAQ (reference sequence). The CDR3 contains 15 residues. The V and J ends lost 1 base and 3 bases respectively, with 13 bases between them. Methods used by the authors: By means of reference gene primer amplification, nucleated cell counts were estimated. This table comes from immunoSEQ multiplex PCR, and its TCRdb copy is limited to in-frame clones, with some not included. That table is the source of V, J and clone size, and D and trimming were worked out from the DNA. The sample includes some 150,000 clones, 89% of them seen just once. The cohort comprised adults aged about 18 to 89 years residing in 20 to 30 US areas. Recovery meant two consecutive negative NP/OP PCR tests, professional clearance, or resolved symptoms.

The TCR sequence derives from a woman aged 18-29 years who had recovered from COVID-19. Material for sequencing was PBMCs or T cells enriched from blood (not recorded which). The chain recombines TRBV7-9 with TRBJ2-7; D possibly corresponds to TRBD2 (5 bases). The CDR3 nucleotides are TGTGCCAGCAGCTTAGGGACCGGGGATATCTACGAGCAGTACTTC. It is translated as CASSLGTGDIYEQYF.